The entry below gives a single T cell receptor beta chain sequence along with its context. Its antigen remains unidentified. Primers: 60 Vbeta forward and 13 Jbeta reverse. Profiling relied on immunoSEQ multiplex PCR, and the TCRdb table lists in-frame clones only, not all of them. Its table records 65,000 to 85,000 clones. This sample was taken from a study of cytomegalovirus exposure and HLA in healthy donors. Study observations and caveats: Several V segments, TRBV6-2 and TRBV6-3 among them, could not be told apart and were dropped. The study carried out a later analysis of TCR beta sequences. It associated some 15,000 of them with specific HLA alleles at a false discovery rate of 0.05. Among immune exposure information, only CMV serostatus was available. Later analysis identified several of the most significant clusters that appeared linked to common viral pathogens.

V dropped 1 base and J dropped 14; count of bases not matched to a gene: 3. The CDR3 contains 14 residues. CDR1 is LGHNT and CDR2 is FRNRAP in the germline V gene. The gene calls are TRBV12-5 and TRBJ2-1, with 15 bases matching TRBD2. The sequence derives from an older woman in good health and CMV-seronegative. The sequencing input was PBMCs. The CDR3 DNA sequence: TGTGCTAGTGGTTTGGGTGGACTAGCGGGAGGGGAGTTCTTC. Encoded protein: CASGLGGLAGGEFF.